This T cell receptor beta chain was captured in a study of identical twins. This clonotype has ten or more counts. Its antigen is not known. TCRdb reanalysed the 5' RACE reads using MiXCR and keeps one entry per CDR3 protein. The sample includes some 660,000 distinct CDR3 sequences, less than 10% of them seen just once. General study points: Insertions were reduced in abundant cord blood beta clonotypes but not in memory repertoires. In beta out-of-frame sequences, the excess sharing between twins was weaker. Rather than following the same donors, the conclusions depended on cross-sectional statistical analysis.

Everyone who donated was a healthy Caucasian. This sample also appeared in a second study, on yellow fever vaccine responses in identical twins.

The sequence was collected from a woman under 30 in good health. The sample was PBMCs.

The CDR3 is CASRRNLNTEAFF. The CDR3 coding sequence is TGTGCCAGCAGGCGAAACCTGAACACTGAAGCTTTCTTT. The V gene is TRBV14, the J gene TRBJ1-1; no firm D call. Germline V gene data show CDR1 as SGHDN and CDR2 as FVKESK. The CDR3 covers 13 residues. The V end lost 6 bases, the J end lost 0 bases, and 8 bases lay between the germline ends.